The present T cell receptor (beta chain) was sequenced within a study of T cells in Graves' hyperthyroidism and ophthalmopathy. The length of the CDR3 is 15 residues. Looked up from germline, CDR1 is SGHRS and CDR2 is YFSETQ. With 0 bases removed from V and 3 bases from J, the gap between germline ends came to 9 bases. Amplified TCR beta CDR3 regions derived from RNA transcripts. With the HTBI primer set, the TCR CDR3 went through a first round of RT-PCR. A single record per CDR3 protein comes from TCRdb applying MiXCR to the multiplex PCR reads. The table has 600,000 to 650,000 distinct CDR3 sequences, roughly 15% seen once. In patients aged 18 to 65, hyperthyroidism was newly diagnosed, with duration under 2 months. Every diagnosis used clinical symptoms, serum thyroxine and TRAb, thyroid ultrasound and orbital computed tomography. In this sample, this clonotype turned up a few times. Antigen unknown.

Study-wide results and limits: Peripheral blood also featured most of the thyroid clonotypes expanded above 0.001.

This clonotype was sampled from a woman aged 25 to 45 with Graves' hyperthyroidism. Sequencing was carried out using blood. The chain couples TRBV5-1 to TRBJ1-4; no definite D call. The CDR3: CASSLVGSSNEKLFF. The CDR3, as DNA: TGCGCCAGCAGCTTGGTCGGGAGTTCTAATGAAAAACTGTTTTTT.